Here is one T cell receptor (beta chain) with its context. The antigen is undetermined. These data originate in a study of T-cell reconstitution after alpha-beta-depleted transplantation in children. The CDR3 consists of 13 residues. With 4 bases removed from V and 5 bases from J, the gap between germline ends came to 9 bases. Germline values: CDR1 MGHDK, CDR2 SYGVNS. General observations from the study: T-cell counts and diversity at one year following transplant were attributed mainly to newly produced T cells. In patients about two months after transplant, alpha-beta T cells reportedly arose from several hundred expanded graft clones. There were some patients whose high TCRbeta diversity at day 60 came from surviving recipient T cells and thymic progenitors.

A TCRbeta library incorporating unique molecular identifiers was prepared. TCRdb reprocessed the PCR reads via MiXCR and lists one record per CDR3 protein. The sample lists around 600,000 distinct CDR3 sequences, under 25% occurring once. The clonotype comes from a boy younger than two who had a stem cell transplant for acute myeloid leukemia, so the T cells may come from the graft donor. J is TRBJ1-5 and V is TRBV25-1; the D gene is possibly TRBD1 (5 bases). The sequences come from PBMCs, mostly from graft donor cells, collected 360 days after TCRalphabeta/CD19-depleted stem cell transplant. In nucleotides, the CDR3 is TGTGCCAGCAGTGCGGGGGGGGATCAGCCCCAGCATTTT. Protein sequence: CASSAGGDQPQHF.